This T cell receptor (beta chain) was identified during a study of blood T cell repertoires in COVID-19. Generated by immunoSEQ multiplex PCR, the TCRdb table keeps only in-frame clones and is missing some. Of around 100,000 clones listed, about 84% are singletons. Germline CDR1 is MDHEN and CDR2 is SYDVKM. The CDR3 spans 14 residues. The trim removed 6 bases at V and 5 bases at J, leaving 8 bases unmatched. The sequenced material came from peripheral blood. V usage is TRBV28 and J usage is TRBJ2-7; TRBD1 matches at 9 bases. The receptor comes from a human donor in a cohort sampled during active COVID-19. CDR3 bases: TGTGCCAGCAGGCGGGACAGGGAGTTCAACGAGCAGTACTTC. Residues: CASRRDREFNEQYF. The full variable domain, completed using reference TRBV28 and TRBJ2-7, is DVKVTQSSRYLVKRTGEKVFLECVQDMDHENMFWYRQDPGLGLRLIYFSYDVKMKEKGDIPEGYSVSREKKERFSLILESASTNQTSMYLCASRRDREFNEQYFGPGTRLTVT.